Each of the 10 T cell receptor beta chains below was sequenced from the same sample in a study of blood T cell repertoires in COVID-19. Profiled with immunoSEQ multiplex PCR; TCRdb holds only in-frame clones, not every one. Here the sample spans about 250,000 clones, 86% being singletons. The material sequenced was PBMCs or T cells enriched from blood (not recorded which). These receptors were obtained from a man aged 40-49 years who had recovered from COVID-19.

This chain links TRBV6-5 with TRBJ2-2; the match to TRBD1 covers 9 bases. The germline gives CDR1 MNHEY, CDR2 SVGAGI. There are 15 residues in the CDR3. V trimming: 6 bases; J trimming: 5 bases; junction bases outside the gene matches: 7. The CDR3 region has the DNA TGTGCCAGCAGCCTCCCGACAGGGGGAACCGGGGAGCTGTTTTTT. Translated, it gives CASSLPTGGTGELFF.

The gene calls are TRBV29-1 and TRBJ1-2; no definite D call. From germline, CDR1 is SQVTM and CDR2 ANQGSEA. This CDR3 contains 13 residues. Trimming took 0 bases from V and 4 from J, leaving 9 bases between them. As DNA, the CDR3 is TGCAGCGTTGAAGAGTTGGAGGGCTATGGCTACACCTTC. It yields the protein CSVEELEGYGYTF.

V and J are TRBV6-5 and TRBJ2-1; 7 positions match TRBD2. This CDR3 spans 14 amino acids. V trimming: 6 bases; J trimming: 3 bases; junction bases outside the gene matches: 5. Germline values: CDR1 MNHEY, CDR2 SVGAGI. CDR3 region: CASSLTGGYNEQFF. As DNA, the CDR3 is TGTGCCAGCAGCCTAACGGGGGGCTACAATGAGCAGTTCTTC.

The V call is TRBV2, the J call TRBJ1-2; 8 bases match TRBD1. Germline loops: CDR1 SNHLY, CDR2 FYNNEI. This CDR3 is 13 amino acids long. V trimming: 3 bases; J trimming: 7 bases; junction bases outside the gene matches: 4. CDR3 protein: CASSDTGGGGYTF. The CDR3 DNA sequence: TGTGCCAGCAGTGACACAGGGGGAGGTGGCTACACCTTC.

The chain employs TRBV19 and TRBJ2-5, with 8 bases identical to TRBD1. This CDR3 spans 17 amino acids. Germline V gives CDR1 LNHDA, CDR2 SQIVND (reference sequence). V lost 2 bases and J lost 4; bases outside the gene matches: 12. CDR3 sequence reads: CASSIPRTQGARETQYF. DNA for the CDR3: TGTGCCAGTAGTATACCCCGTACGCAGGGGGCAAGAGAGACCCAGTACTTC.

The V call is TRBV6-5, the J call TRBJ1-1; 11 bases fit TRBD1. The CDR3 covers 14 residues. Trimming removed 6 bases from V and 4 bases from J; junction bases left unmatched: 4. CDR1 MNHEY and CDR2 SVGAGI come from the germline V gene. The CDR3 nucleotides read TGTGCCAGCAGAGGACAGGGGGCGGGCACTGAAGCTTTCTTT. It translates to CASRGQGAGTEAFF.

This sequence joins TRBV5-1 and TRBJ2-7, with TRBD2 matching over 11 bases. The CDR3 runs 17 residues. CDR1 and CDR2 (germline): SGHRS, YFSETQ. J lost 5 bases, V lost 3 bases, and 13 bases had no gene match. The CDR3, as DNA: TGCGCCAGCAGCTGGACCGTAGCGGGGGGGACGTTGAACGAGCAGTACTTC. Translated: CASSWTVAGGTLNEQYF.

The chain recombines TRBV6-5 with TRBJ1-2; D call uncertain. V dropped 0 bases and J dropped 3 bases, with 11 bases sitting between them. CDR3 size: 15 residues. Germline values: CDR1 MNHEY, CDR2 SVGAGI. The CDR3 bases are TGTGCCAGCAGTTACTCGAGCGGCCTCGACTATGGCTACACCTTC. It translates to CASSYSSGLDYGYTF.

This sequence joins TRBV19 and TRBJ2-7; D is perhaps TRBD1 (6 bases). The CDR3 is 13 amino acids. V was pared by 3 bases and J by 7 bases, with 13 bases between. The V gene's germline CDR1 is LNHDA and CDR2 SQIVND (reference sequence). CDR3 loop: CASSIGTTVEQYF. In DNA form, the CDR3 reads TGTGCCAGTAGTATTGGGACAACAGTAGAGCAGTACTTC.

The chain joins TRBV3-1 (or the pseudogene TRBV3-2) to TRBJ2-7, with 8 bases lining up with TRBD2. Looked up from germline, CDR1 is LGHDT and CDR2 is YNNKEL (reference sequence). The CDR3 runs 16 residues. With 0 bases clipped from V and 7 bases from J, the junction kept 11 bases outside the gene matches. The CDR3 here is CASSQELSGIPIEQYF. The CDR3 coding sequence is TGTGCCAGCAGCCAAGAGCTTAGCGGGATCCCTATAGAGCAGTACTTC.